Below, 28 T cell receptor beta chains from the same sample are listed, as sequenced in a study of shared clonotypes between healthy human individuals. Measured with immunoSEQ multiplex PCR; TCRdb has only the in-frame clones, and not every one. Of 550,000 to 850,000 clones listed, 72% are singletons. Sequences were obtained from memory CD4+ T cells sorted from blood. As for subset: CD45RA-negative fraction. The receptors here all came from a woman aged 25 to 45 in good health.

The count of this clone is one. The CDR3 coding sequence is TGCGCCAGCAGCCCAGGGGTTGGGGGCCATGACCAGCCCCAGCATTTT. Protein sequence: CASSPGVGGHDQPQHF. V gene TRBV10-2 combines with J gene TRBJ1-5; maybe TRBD1 (6 bases). The CDR3 is made up of 16 amino acids. Trimming cost V 6 bases and J 7 bases, with 22 bases left between them. Germline CDR1 WSHSY, CDR2 SAAADI.

V is TRBV11-3 and J is TRBJ2-1, with a tentative D call TRBD2 (5 bases). Trimming removed 2 bases from V and 7 bases from J, with 15 bases in between. The CDR3 is 15 residues long. Germline loops: CDR1 SGHNT, CDR2 YENEEA. The CDR3 coding sequence is TGTGCCAGCAGCTTATACCCCGCTCGGGGAAATGAGCAGTTCTTC. Its translation: CASSLYPARGNEQFF.

The gene calls are TRBV5-1 and TRBJ2-3; tentatively, D is TRBD2 (6 bases). With 0 bases removed from V and 1 base from J, the gap between germline ends came to 9 bases. The CDR3 length is 15 residues. In germline, CDR1 is SGHRS, CDR2 YFSETQ. The CDR3 loop is CASSLGRDRTDTQYF. CDR3 in DNA: TGCGCCAGCAGCTTGGGGCGGGACCGCACAGATACGCAGTATTTT.

A single count supports this clone. The V and J genes are TRBV5-6 and TRBJ2-2; D not resolved. CDR3 length equals 14 residues. The ends were cut back, 1 base at V and 7 bases at J, with 11 bases in the middle. From germline, CDR1 is SGHDT and CDR2 YYEEEE. As DNA, the CDR3 is TGTGCCAGCAGCTTGCTAGGGCCCGACGGGGAGCTGTTTTTT. Encoded protein: CASSLLGPDGELFF.

Turning to this clone: Given a much more abundant clone one base away, this may be a read error. This CDR3 is also generated by other DNA sequences in the sample. The V gene is TRBV5-1, the J gene TRBJ2-1; D is unresolved. Trimming shortened V by 0 bases and J by 0 bases, and 7 bases separated the two germline ends. The CDR3 extends over 15 amino acids. From germline, CDR1 is SGHRS and CDR2 YFSETQ. The CDR3 loop reads CASSLDRSSYNEQFF. CDR3 nucleotides: TGCGCCAGCAGCTTGGATCGTAGCTCCTACAATGAGCAGTTCTTC.

This sequence joins TRBV5-4 and TRBJ2-5; D could derive from TRBD1 or TRBD2 (6 bases each). The CDR3 loop spans 13 amino acids. Germline assignment: CDR1 SGHNT and CDR2 YYREEE (reference sequence). V was pared by 4 bases and J by 5 bases, with 12 bases between. The CDR3 DNA sequence: TGTGCCAGCAGCACCGAGGGGGGCGAGACCCAGTACTTC. Translating gives CASSTEGGETQYF.

The chain combines TRBV18 with TRBJ2-7; D gene ambiguous. The ends were cut back, 3 bases at V and 0 bases at J, with 12 bases in the middle. In germline, CDR1 is KGHSH, CDR2 LQKENI. This CDR3 has 15 amino acids. Here the CDR3 reads CASSPGAYSSYEQYF. The CDR3 DNA reads TGTGCCAGCTCACCCGGTGCCTATAGCTCCTACGAGCAGTACTTC. The full variable domain, its missing parts supplied by reference TRBV18 and TRBJ2-7, is NAGVMQNPRHLVRRRGQEARLRCSPMKGHSHVYWYRQLPEEGLKFMVYLQKENIIDESGMPKERFSAEFPKEGPSILRIQQVVRGDSAAYFCASSPGAYSSYEQYFGPGTRLTVT.

The CDR3, as DNA: TGTGTCAGAAGCTTAAAGAGTTACAGGGGAGCAACTAATGAAAAACTGTTTTTT. It translates to CVRSLKSYRGATNEKLFF. This chain joins TRBV7-5 and TRBJ1-4; the DNA was not used to check the table's D call, TRBD1. TRBV7-5 is designated a pseudogene. This CDR3 comprises 18 residues.

The genes are TRBV28 and TRBJ2-1; D possibly corresponds to TRBD2 (5 bases). CDR1 is MDHEN and CDR2 is SYDVKM in the germline V gene. The CDR3 has 15 residues. The V gene lost 2 bases and the J gene lost 5 bases, with 13 bases spanning the gap. CDR3 nucleotide sequence: TGTGCCAGCAGTTTACGGGGTATCCCCCACAATGAGCAGTTCTTC. This codes for CASSLRGIPHNEQFF.

The chain recombines TRBV7-9 with TRBJ2-1, with TRBD2 matching 12 bases. Germline trimming cut 5 bases from V and 8 bases from J; bases unmatched to any gene: 7. This CDR3 spans 15 amino acids. Germline V CDR1 and CDR2: SEHNR, FQNEAQ (reference sequence). CDR3 in DNA: TGTGCCAGCAGCCATCGGACTAGCGGGAAGGATGAGCAGTTCTTC. Residues: CASSHRTSGKDEQFF.

In regard to this clone: The junction differs from germline at one of its ends, possibly a read error. The chain links TRBV5-1 to TRBJ1-3, with TRBD1 as a possible D gene (6 bases). This CDR3 comprises 15 residues. The V gene's germline CDR1 is SGHRS and CDR2 YFSETQ. CDR3 sequence reads: CVSSLSGGSGNTIYF. CDR3 DNA: TGCGTCAGCAGCTTGAGTGGGGGCAGCGGAAACACCATATATTTT.

The sample holds a few counts of this clone. The rearrangement links TRBV5-1 to TRBJ2-2; D perhaps matches TRBD1 (6 bases). The V gene lost 4 bases and the J gene lost 4 bases, with 11 bases spanning the gap. Germline V lookup: CDR1 SGHRS, CDR2 YFSETQ. The CDR3 has 14 amino acids. CDR3 DNA: TGCGCCAGCAGCATAACAGGGTTCACCGGGGAGCTGTTTTTT. This sequence encodes CASSITGFTGELFF.

This clone was detected ten times or more. The genes are TRBV5-1 and TRBJ2-3; possible D gene TRBD2, 6 bases. The germline V gene has CDR1 SGHRS and CDR2 YFSETQ. The ends were cut back, 1 base at V and 1 base at J, with 10 bases in the middle. This CDR3 spans 15 amino acids. The CDR3 DNA sequence: TGCGCCAGCAGCTTGTATACGGGAGGCACAGATACGCAGTATTTT. It specifies CASSLYTGGTDTQYF.

J is TRBJ2-1 and V is TRBV9; 7 bases fit TRBD2. CDR3 length: 16 residues. V lost 3 bases and J lost 4; bases outside the gene matches: 10. CDR1 and CDR2 (germline): SGDLS, YYNGEE. CDR3 in amino acids: CASSARGLAEYNEQFF. The CDR3 coding sequence is TGTGCCAGCAGCGCCCGAGGGCTAGCGGAATACAATGAGCAGTTCTTC.

The V call is TRBV18, the J call TRBJ1-3; maybe TRBD1 (5 bases). Germline loops: CDR1 KGHSH, CDR2 LQKENI. The CDR3 extends over 15 amino acids. Between the trimmed V and J ends, which lost 1 base and 0 bases, there was a span of 7 bases. In DNA form, the CDR3 reads TGTGCCAGCTCACCACTACAGGACTCTGGAAACACCATATATTTT. It translates to CASSPLQDSGNTIYF. Complete variable domain (other parts from reference TRBV18 and TRBJ1-3): NAGVMQNPRHLVRRRGQEARLRCSPMKGHSHVYWYRQLPEEGLKFMVYLQKENIIDESGMPKERFSAEFPKEGPSILRIQQVVRGDSAAYFCASSPLQDSGNTIYFGEGSWLTVV.

The table lists this clone with many counts. This chain links TRBV6-1 with TRBJ2-7; either TRBD1 or TRBD2 may supply D (6 bases each). V was trimmed by 8 bases and J by 5 bases, leaving 13 bases between them. CDR3 size: 12 residues. Germline V gene lookup returns CDR1 MNHNS and CDR2 SASEGT. This CDR3 is CASGGRSDEQYF. The CDR3 region has the DNA TGTGCCAGCGGGGGGCGGTCCGACGAGCAGTACTTC.

The V gene is TRBV10-1, the J gene TRBJ2-2; unclear D gene. The CDR3 is 14 residues long. Germline V gene sequence: CDR1 WNHNN, CDR2 SYGVQD (reference sequence). V gave up 1 base and J gave up 7 bases, with 10 bases separating them. CDR3 nucleotide sequence: TGCGCCAGCAGTGAGTTTTCGAATGTCGGGGAGCTGTTTTTT. Translating it yields CASSEFSNVGELFF.

The chain combines TRBV7-6 with TRBJ1-4; D not certain. Germline-derived CDR1 and CDR2 are SGHVS and FNYEAQ. With 4 bases removed from V and 8 bases from J, the gap between germline ends came to 8 bases. This CDR3 is built from 12 residues. In nucleotides, the CDR3 is TGTGCCAGCAGCTCTTTAAGCGAAAAACTGTTTTTT. Translating it yields CASSSLSEKLFF.

This rearrangement joins TRBV5-6 to TRBJ2-5; D is undetermined. This CDR3 region has 13 residues. V lost 0 bases and J lost 9, with 12 bases in between. The V gene's germline CDR1 is SGHDT and CDR2 YYEEEE. In DNA form, the CDR3 reads TGTGCCAGCAGCTTGGAGAACTCTGAGGCCCAGTACTTC. As protein: CASSLENSEAQYF. Variable domain in full (rest from reference TRBV5-6 and TRBJ2-5): DAGVTQSPTHLIKTRGQQVTLRCSPKSGHDTVSWYQQALGQGPQFIFQYYEEEERQRGNFPDRFSGHQFPNYSSELNVNALLLGDSALYLCASSLENSEAQYFGPGTRLLVL.

The CDR3 DNA follows: TGTGCCAGCAGCTCGGGGAGCTGGAATCAGCCCCAGCATTTT. This encodes CASSSGSWNQPQHF. The chain recombines TRBV7-9 with TRBJ1-5; no clear D. V lost 4 bases to trimming and J lost 4 bases, with 11 bases between them. The V gene's germline CDR1 is SEHNR and CDR2 FQNEAQ (reference sequence). CDR3 length equals 14 residues. Drawing the rest from reference TRBV7-9 and TRBJ1-5, the complete variable domain is DTGVSQNPRHKITKRGQNVTFRCDPISEHNRLYWYRQTLGQGPEFLTYFQNEAQLEKSRLLSDRFSAERPKGSFSTLEIQRTEQGDSAMYLCASSSGSWNQPQHFGDGTRLSIL.

J is TRBJ2-2 and V is TRBV11-2, with no clear D. Germline V gene lookup returns CDR1 SGHAT and CDR2 FQNNGV. Trimming pared 0 bases from V and 3 bases from J, leaving 5 bases between. CDR3 length: 14 amino acids. Here the CDR3 reads CASSLDPDTGELFF. The CDR3 DNA reads as TGTGCCAGCAGCTTAGACCCGGACACCGGGGAGCTGTTTTTT.

The V gene is TRBV6-6, the J gene TRBJ1-5, with 9 bases aligning to TRBD1. Germline assignment: CDR1 MNHNY and CDR2 SVGAGI (reference sequence). The CDR3 spans 16 residues. V lost 6 bases to trimming and J lost 5 bases; unmatched junction nucleotides: 11. The CDR3 coding sequence is TGTGCCAGCAGCTATGGACCGGGACAGGGCTATCAGCCCCAGCATTTT. This encodes CASSYGPGQGYQPQHF.

This clone has only a few counts. The rearrangement uses TRBV7-9 and TRBJ1-4; D not certain. V lost 5 bases, J lost 6 bases, and 19 bases lay in between. The germline V gene has CDR1 SEHNR and CDR2 FQNEAQ (reference sequence). The CDR3 sequence is 16 residues long. Here the CDR3 DNA reads TGTGCCAGCAGCGACCAGGTGGGAGATCCCTATGAAAAACTGTTTTTT. It codes for CASSDQVGDPYEKLFF.

V is TRBV14 and J is TRBJ1-2; D perhaps matches TRBD1 (5 bases). Germline CDR1 and CDR2: SGHDN and FVKESK. V gave up 0 bases and J gave up 0 bases, with 14 bases separating them. The CDR3 sequence is 17 residues long. The DNA of the CDR3 is TGTGCCAGCAGCCAAGATCACAGGCCAACTACTAACTATGGCTACACCTTC. This sequence encodes CASSQDHRPTTNYGYTF.

The chain joins TRBV20-1 to TRBJ2-7; TRBD1 matches 7 bases. Per germline, CDR1 DFQATT and CDR2 SNEGSKA (reference sequence). The CDR3 consists of 11 residues. The chain's CDR3 is CRGTAGNEQYF. In DNA, the CDR3 is TGCAGAGGGACAGCTGGCAACGAGCAGTACTTC.

In its sample, this clone was seen once. The chain carries TRBV18 and TRBJ2-5, with a tentative D call TRBD1 (8 bases). Germline-derived CDR1 and CDR2 are KGHSH and LQKENI. The length of the CDR3 is 13 residues. V lost 4 bases, J lost 11 bases, and 17 bases lay in between. Written as DNA, the CDR3 is TGTGCCAGCTCACAGGACAGGGAGGGGGAGCAGTACTTC. Amino acid sequence: CASSQDREGEQYF.

About this clone itself: This specimen includes other DNA sequences encoding the same CDR3. This chain joins TRBV7-2 and TRBJ2-2; D unresolved. CDR3 length equals 13 residues. CDR1 is SGHTA and CDR2 is FQGNSA in the germline V gene. V shed 1 base and J shed 5 bases, with 5 bases lying between them. CDR3 loop: CASSLDGTGELFF. The DNA for the CDR3 is TGTGCCAGCAGCTTAGATGGAACCGGGGAGCTGTTTTTT.

The gene calls are TRBV11-2 and TRBJ2-5; 7 nucleotides match TRBD1. Germline values: CDR1 SGHAT, CDR2 FQNNGV. The CDR3 is 14 residues long. J gave up 2 bases and V 4 bases, and 4 bases lay outside the gene matches. CDR3: CASSWGTVQETQYF. In DNA form, the CDR3 reads TGTGCCAGCAGCTGGGGGACAGTTCAAGAGACCCAGTACTTC. The variable domain in full, with the rest retrieved from reference TRBV11-2 and TRBJ2-5, is EAGVAQSPRYKIIEKRQSVAFWCNPISGHATLYWYQQILGQGPKLLIQFQNNGVVDDSQLPKDRFSAERLKGVDSTLKIQPAKLEDSAVYLCASSWGTVQETQYFGPGTRLLVL.